This T cell receptor (beta chain) is from a study of blood T cell repertoires in COVID-19. On the study more broadly: COVID-19 samples, acute and convalescent, were from the United States, Italy and Spain. PBMCs, B-cell-depleted T cells, or T cells provided the cDNA or gDNA that made up the material.

Generated by immunoSEQ multiplex PCR, the TCRdb table keeps only in-frame clones and is missing some. The data hold some 300,000 clones, with 88% observed a single time. Germline CDR1 is GTSNPN and CDR2 is SVGIG (reference sequence). The CDR3 is 14 amino acids. The V and J ends lost 1 base and 7 bases respectively, with 11 bases between them. Adults between roughly 18 and 90 years of age took part from some 25 US areas. Recovery among Cohort 3 donors was established by two negative PCRs, clearance, or symptom resolution. Sequenced sample: PBMCs or T cells enriched from blood (not recorded which). This TCR came from a woman in her thirties who had recovered from COVID-19. This sequence joins TRBV30 and TRBJ1-6; maybe TRBD1 (5 bases). The CDR3 is CAWSGQGWNSPLHF. CDR3 nucleotides: TGTGCCTGGAGTGGCCAGGGTTGGAATTCACCCCTCCACTTT.